This TCR beta chain was obtained from a study of CD8 T cells in Susac syndrome. General observations from the study: The study admitted that it had a relatively small number of individuals in its TCR sequencing and HLA analysis.

Blood CD8+ and CD4+ T cells underwent high-throughput TCR beta sequencing. Stable or active relapsing-remitting multiple sclerosis, untreated and meeting revised McDonald criteria, defined the controls. Points on this clonotype: Its matching antigen is unknown.

The authors reverse transcribed roughly 0.5 to 1 ug RNA with random hexamers. The amplification used immunoSEQ multiplex PCR on TCR beta CDR3; it spanned 54 Vbeta and 13 Jbeta. From the immunoSEQ multiplex PCR reads, TCRdb called clonotypes with MiXCR, one entry per CDR3 protein. Of about 200,000 distinct CDR3 sequences in the sample, about 95% were seen once. V was pared by 0 bases and J by 8 bases, with 15 bases between. The CDR3 length is 14 residues. Germline assignment: CDR1 SGHDT and CDR2 YYEEEE. Sample: CD4+ T cells from PBMCs. The chain uses TRBV5-6 and TRBJ2-7, with TRBD2 as a possible D gene (5 bases). The sequence derives from a human donor with multiple sclerosis. The CDR3 spells CASSLGGELLKQYF. As DNA, the CDR3 is TGTGCCAGCAGCTTGGGTGGGGAGCTCCTAAAGCAGTACTTC.